The T cell receptor beta chain described here comes from a study of cytomegalovirus exposure and HLA in healthy donors. Trimming removed 2 bases at V and 0 bases at J, with 19 bases between. The CDR3 length is 18 residues. The germline V gene encodes CDR1 SGHRS and CDR2 YFSETQ. With respect to this clone: The antigen is undetermined.

Notes on the study in general: Later analysis demonstrated an association between a missense DCLRE1C variant and TCR beta V- and J-gene trimming.

The PCR made use of 60 Vbeta and 13 Jbeta primers. The protocol was immunoSEQ multiplex PCR, while the TCRdb copy is restricted to in-frame clones and leaves out a portion. The sample includes approximately 210,000 clones, over 60% of them seen just once. The chain employs TRBV5-1 and TRBJ2-3, with D perhaps TRBD2 (7 bases). The clonotype comes from a male donor in good health and CMV-seronegative. The material sequenced was PBMCs. Here the CDR3 reads CASSLGGASTYSTDTQYF. Written as DNA, the CDR3 is TGCGCCAGCAGCTTAGGGGGGGCCTCCACTTATAGCACAGATACGCAGTATTTT.